Listed below are T cell receptor beta chains from one sample, sequenced in a study of blood T cells in healthy people across ages. TCRdb processed the 5' RACE reads anew with MiXCR; each CDR3 protein has one entry. The sample lists around 1.7 million distinct CDR3 sequences; roughly 28% were seen once. Sequencing was performed on blood. All receptors derive from a woman aged 25 to 39 in good health. Each CDR3 is given with its conserved first and last residue. D genes are given only for firm matches. Clone size is shown for a subset of rows, as once, few, many or a class of expanded clone.

j_gene: TRBJ1-2; abundance: NA; v_gene: TRBV3-1; d_gene: TRBD1; CDR3nt: TGTGCCAGCAGCCAGGTGGGAAGCCACAGGGGAGGGAATGGCTACACCTTC; CDR3aa: CASSQVGSHRGGNGYTF
j_gene: TRBJ2-1; abundance: NA; v_gene: TRBV7-9; d_gene: TRBD1; CDR3nt: TGTGCCAGCAGCCGCCTGACAGGGGGTGCCTACAATGAGCAGTTCTTC; CDR3aa: CASSRLTGGAYNEQFF
j_gene: TRBJ2-1; abundance: NA; v_gene: TRBV5-4; d_gene: NA; CDR3nt: TGTGCCAGCAGCTGCGGGACCCGCTACAATGAGCAGTTCTTC; CDR3aa: CASSCGTRYNEQFF
j_gene: TRBJ2-7; abundance: NA; v_gene: TRBV3-1; d_gene: NA; CDR3nt: TGTGCCAGCAGCCAAGGCGCGGGACGGGGGCAGTACTTC; CDR3aa: CASSQGAGRGQYF
j_gene: TRBJ1-2; abundance: NA; v_gene: TRBV7-2; d_gene: NA; CDR3nt: TGTGCCAGCAGACCCCGGGACTTTGTCTATGGCTACACCTTC; CDR3aa: CASRPRDFVYGYTF
j_gene: TRBJ2-3; abundance: few; v_gene: TRBV11-2; d_gene: NA; CDR3nt: TGTGCCAGCAGCTTAGACCGACGGGTTGGGCAGTATTTT; CDR3aa: CASSLDRRVGQYF
j_gene: TRBJ1-2; abundance: NA; v_gene: TRBV7-9; d_gene: NA; CDR3nt: TGTGCCAGCAGCTTAACTCCCCACTTTAACTATGGCTACACCTTC; CDR3aa: CASSLTPHFNYGYTF
j_gene: TRBJ1-2; abundance: NA; v_gene: TRBV7-2; d_gene: NA; CDR3nt: TGTGCCAGCACCGACAACCCTCGTACCAGAAACGCAGCTAACTATGACTACACCTTC; CDR3aa: CASTDNPRTRNAANYDYTF
j_gene: TRBJ2-4; abundance: NA; v_gene: TRBV12-3/TRBV12-4; d_gene: TRBD1; CDR3nt: TGTGCCAGCACCTCCGGGACAGGGTCTTACATTCAGTACTTC; CDR3aa: CASTSGTGSYIQYF
j_gene: TRBJ2-3; abundance: NA; v_gene: TRBV11-2; d_gene: NA; CDR3nt: TGTGCCAGCAGCTCCGCTTATCCGGGGGCTACCTCAGATACGCAGTATTTT; CDR3aa: CASSSAYPGATSDTQYF
j_gene: TRBJ2-3; abundance: NA; v_gene: TRBV28; d_gene: TRBD2; CDR3nt: TGTGCCAGCAGTTCCCCAGGGCTAGCGGGGGACACAGATACGCAGTATTTT; CDR3aa: CASSSPGLAGDTDTQYF
j_gene: TRBJ1-2; abundance: NA; v_gene: TRBV30; d_gene: NA; CDR3nt: TGTGCCTGGAGTGCCACGGGTGGTGGCTACACCTTC; CDR3aa: CAWSATGGGYTF
j_gene: TRBJ2-7; abundance: many; v_gene: TRBV12-3/TRBV12-4; d_gene: NA; CDR3nt: TGTGCCAGCAGTTTAGCTAGCCGGGGCTACGAGCAGTACTTC; CDR3aa: CASSLASRGYEQYF
j_gene: TRBJ1-2; abundance: NA; v_gene: TRBV18; d_gene: TRBD1; CDR3nt: TGTGCCAGCTCACCGGACAGGATAGTCTATGGCTACACCTTC; CDR3aa: CASSPDRIVYGYTF
j_gene: TRBJ2-1; abundance: many; v_gene: TRBV29-1; d_gene: NA; CDR3nt: TGCAGCGCTCTCGGGGGAAATGAGCAGTTCTTC; CDR3aa: CSALGGNEQFF
j_gene: TRBJ1-2; abundance: NA; v_gene: TRBV12-3/TRBV12-4; d_gene: NA; CDR3nt: TGTGCCAGCAGTTCTGGGTTTAACTATGGCTACACCTTC; CDR3aa: CASSSGFNYGYTF
j_gene: TRBJ2-5; abundance: few; v_gene: TRBV20-1; d_gene: NA; CDR3nt: TGCAGTGCTAGAGTGGAGTACCAAGAGGCCCAGTACTTC; CDR3aa: CSARVEYQEAQYF
j_gene: TRBJ1-5; abundance: NA; v_gene: TRBV20-1; d_gene: NA; CDR3nt: TGCAGTGCTAGAGCCCCACTGGGACGGAATCAGCCCCAGCATTTT; CDR3aa: CSARAPLGRNQPQHF
j_gene: TRBJ1-2; abundance: few; v_gene: TRBV6-1; d_gene: NA; CDR3nt: TGTGCCAGCAGCTCCCAAATTCTCGGACAGAGAATCTATGGCTACACCTTC; CDR3aa: CASSSQILGQRIYGYTF
j_gene: TRBJ2-2; abundance: NA; v_gene: TRBV7-2; d_gene: NA; CDR3nt: TGTGCCAGCGGGTTACAGGGGAACACCGGGGAGCTGTTTTTT; CDR3aa: CASGLQGNTGELFF
j_gene: TRBJ2-1; abundance: many; v_gene: TRBV7-9; d_gene: TRBD1; CDR3nt: TGTGCCAGCAGCTGGGGACAGAAGAATGAGCAGTTCTTC; CDR3aa: CASSWGQKNEQFF
j_gene: TRBJ2-6; abundance: few; v_gene: TRBV24-1; d_gene: NA; CDR3nt: TGTGCCACCAGTGGAGAAACTGGGGCCAACGTCCTGACTTTC; CDR3aa: CATSGETGANVLTF
j_gene: TRBJ1-5; abundance: few; v_gene: TRBV2; d_gene: NA; CDR3nt: TGTGCCAGCAGTGATTCATTCGGGGCTCAGCCCCAGCATTTT; CDR3aa: CASSDSFGAQPQHF
j_gene: TRBJ2-5; abundance: NA; v_gene: TRBV5-1; d_gene: NA; CDR3nt: TGCGCCAGCAACTTGGCCGGGAAAGAGACCCAGTACTTC; CDR3aa: CASNLAGKETQYF
j_gene: TRBJ2-3; abundance: many; v_gene: TRBV6-1; d_gene: NA; CDR3nt: TGTGCCAGCCAAAGGAGACTCCCCGAGGATACGCAGTATTTT; CDR3aa: CASQRRLPEDTQYF
j_gene: TRBJ2-7; abundance: NA; v_gene: TRBV10-2; d_gene: TRBD1; CDR3nt: TGCGCCAGCACCGGAGGGACAGGGAGAACCTACGAGCAGTACTTC; CDR3aa: CASTGGTGRTYEQYF
j_gene: TRBJ2-5; abundance: few; v_gene: TRBV12-3/TRBV12-4; d_gene: NA; CDR3nt: TGTGCCAGCAGTAGGTCGACAGGGTTAGGGGAGGCCCAGTACTTC; CDR3aa: CASSRSTGLGEAQYF
j_gene: TRBJ2-1; abundance: NA; v_gene: TRBV7-3; d_gene: NA; CDR3nt: TGTGCCAGCAGCCCGAGACAGGAAACCTACAATGAGCAGTTCTTC; CDR3aa: CASSPRQETYNEQFF
j_gene: TRBJ1-2; abundance: many; v_gene: TRBV7-9; d_gene: NA; CDR3nt: TGTGCCAGCAGTTTAGAGGGCGGAGGCTACACCTTC; CDR3aa: CASSLEGGGYTF
j_gene: TRBJ2-1; abundance: NA; v_gene: TRBV7-2; d_gene: TRBD2; CDR3nt: TGTGCCAGCAGCGTCCGTGAGGGACTAGGTTACGAGCAGTTCTTC; CDR3aa: CASSVREGLGYEQFF
j_gene: TRBJ1-2; abundance: NA; v_gene: TRBV12-3/TRBV12-4; d_gene: TRBD1; CDR3nt: TGTGCCACCAGACTATTCCGGCGGGACAGTGGCTACACCTTC; CDR3aa: CATRLFRRDSGYTF